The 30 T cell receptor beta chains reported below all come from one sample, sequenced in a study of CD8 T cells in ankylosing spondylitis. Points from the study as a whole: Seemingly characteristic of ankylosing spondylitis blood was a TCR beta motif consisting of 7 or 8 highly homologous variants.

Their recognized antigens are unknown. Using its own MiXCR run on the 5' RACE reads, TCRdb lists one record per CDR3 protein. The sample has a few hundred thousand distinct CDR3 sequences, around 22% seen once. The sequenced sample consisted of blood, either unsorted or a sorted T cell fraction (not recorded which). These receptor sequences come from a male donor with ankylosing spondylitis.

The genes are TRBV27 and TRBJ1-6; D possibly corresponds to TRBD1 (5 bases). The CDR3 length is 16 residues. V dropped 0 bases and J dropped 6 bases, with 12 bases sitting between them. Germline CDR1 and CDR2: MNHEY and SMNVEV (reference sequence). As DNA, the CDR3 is TGTGCCAGCAGTTTATCACCACAGGCGCCTAATTCACCCCTCCACTTT. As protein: CASSLSPQAPNSPLHF.

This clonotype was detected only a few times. CDR3 bases: TGTGCCAGCACCCCGGAATCGAAAAAGACCCAGTACTTC. Translation gives CASTPESKKTQYF. V and J are TRBV6-2 or TRBV6-3 and TRBJ2-5; no reliable D call. Germline V gene lookup returns CDR1 MNHEY and CDR2 SVGEGT. V was pared by 7 bases and J by 6 bases, with 15 bases between. The CDR3 has 13 residues.

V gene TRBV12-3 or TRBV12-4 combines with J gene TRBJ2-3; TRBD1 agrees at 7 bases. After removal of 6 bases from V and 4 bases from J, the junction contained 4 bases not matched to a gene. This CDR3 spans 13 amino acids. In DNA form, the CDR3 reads TGTGCCAGCAGCAAGACAGGGCCAGATACGCAGTATTTT. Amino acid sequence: CASSKTGPDTQYF.

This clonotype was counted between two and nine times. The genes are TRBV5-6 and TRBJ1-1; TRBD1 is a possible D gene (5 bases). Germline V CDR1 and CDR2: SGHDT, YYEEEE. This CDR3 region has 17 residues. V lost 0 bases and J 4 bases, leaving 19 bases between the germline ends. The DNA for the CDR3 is TGTGCCAGCAGCTTGGAGGCGACGAGCGCTGGGGGCACTGAAGCTTTCTTT. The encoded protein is CASSLEATSAGGTEAFF.

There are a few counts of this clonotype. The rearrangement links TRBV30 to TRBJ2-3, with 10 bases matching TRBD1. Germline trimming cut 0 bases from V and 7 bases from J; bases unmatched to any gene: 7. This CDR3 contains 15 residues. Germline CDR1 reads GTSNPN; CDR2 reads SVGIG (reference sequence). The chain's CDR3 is CAWSVPGTGVNTQYF. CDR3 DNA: TGTGCCTGGAGTGTTCCGGGGACAGGGGTGAATACGCAGTATTTT.

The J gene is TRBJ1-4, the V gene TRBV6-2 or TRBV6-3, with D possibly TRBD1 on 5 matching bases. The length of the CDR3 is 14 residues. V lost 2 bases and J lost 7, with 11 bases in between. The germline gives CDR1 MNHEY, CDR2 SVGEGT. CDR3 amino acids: CASSYEGNFEKLFF. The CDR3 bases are TGTGCCAGCAGTTACGAGGGGAACTTTGAAAAACTGTTTTTT.

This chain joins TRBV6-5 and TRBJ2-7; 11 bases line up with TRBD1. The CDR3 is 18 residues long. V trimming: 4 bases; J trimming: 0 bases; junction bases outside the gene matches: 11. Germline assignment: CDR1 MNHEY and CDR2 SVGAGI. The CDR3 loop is CASSFSTRDRGFSYEQYF. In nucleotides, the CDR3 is TGTGCCAGCAGTTTCTCGACGAGGGACAGGGGGTTCTCCTACGAGCAGTACTTC.

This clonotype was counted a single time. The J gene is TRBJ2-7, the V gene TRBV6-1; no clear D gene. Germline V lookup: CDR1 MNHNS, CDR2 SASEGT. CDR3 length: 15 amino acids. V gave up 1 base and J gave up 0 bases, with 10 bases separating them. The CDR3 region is CASSEGSRSSYEQYF. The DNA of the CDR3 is TGTGCCAGCAGTGAAGGTTCTCGGAGCTCCTACGAGCAGTACTTC.

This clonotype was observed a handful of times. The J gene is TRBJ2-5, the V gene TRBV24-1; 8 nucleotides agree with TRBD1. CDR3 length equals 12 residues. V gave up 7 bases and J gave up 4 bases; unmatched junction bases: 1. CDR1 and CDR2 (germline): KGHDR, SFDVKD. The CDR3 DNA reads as TGTGCCACCAGCGGACAGGGAGAGACCCAGTACTTC. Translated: CATSGQGETQYF.

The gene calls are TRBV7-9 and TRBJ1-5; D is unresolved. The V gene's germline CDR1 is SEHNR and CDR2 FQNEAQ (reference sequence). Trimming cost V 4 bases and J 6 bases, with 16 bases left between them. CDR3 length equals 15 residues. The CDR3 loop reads CASSWGGDGVQPQHF. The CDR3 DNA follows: TGTGCCAGCAGCTGGGGTGGGGATGGGGTTCAGCCCCAGCATTTT.

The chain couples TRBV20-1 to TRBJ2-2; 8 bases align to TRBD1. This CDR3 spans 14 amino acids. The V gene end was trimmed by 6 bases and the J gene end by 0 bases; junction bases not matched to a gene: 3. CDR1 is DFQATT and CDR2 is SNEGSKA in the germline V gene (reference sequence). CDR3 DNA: TGCAGTGCGCAGGGACAGGCGAACACCGGGGAGCTGTTTTTT. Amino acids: CSAQGQANTGELFF.

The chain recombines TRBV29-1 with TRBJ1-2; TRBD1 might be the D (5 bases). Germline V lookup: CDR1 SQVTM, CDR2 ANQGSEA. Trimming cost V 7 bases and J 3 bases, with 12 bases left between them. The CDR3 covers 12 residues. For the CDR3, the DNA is TGCAGCGCAGGGTCGGATGACTATGGCTACACCTTC. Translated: CSAGSDDYGYTF.

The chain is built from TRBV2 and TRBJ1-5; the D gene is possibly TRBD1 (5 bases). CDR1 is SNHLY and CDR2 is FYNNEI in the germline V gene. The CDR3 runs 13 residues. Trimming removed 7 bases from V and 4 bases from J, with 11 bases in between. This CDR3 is CASKAGPNQPQHF. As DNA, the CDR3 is TGTGCCAGCAAGGCAGGGCCTAATCAGCCCCAGCATTTT. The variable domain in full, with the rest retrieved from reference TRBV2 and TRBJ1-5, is EPEVTQTPSHQVTQMGQEVILRCVPISNHLYFYWYRQILGQKVEFLVSFYNNEISEKSEIFDDQFSVERPDGSNFTLKIRSTKLEDSAMYFCASKAGPNQPQHFGDGTRLSIL.

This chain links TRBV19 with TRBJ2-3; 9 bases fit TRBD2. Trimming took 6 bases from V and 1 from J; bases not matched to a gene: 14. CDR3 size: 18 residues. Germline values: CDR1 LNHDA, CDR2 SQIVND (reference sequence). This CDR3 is CASSTLSGGGLGTDTQYF. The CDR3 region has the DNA TGTGCCAGTAGCACCCTTAGCGGGGGCGGGCTAGGCACAGATACGCAGTATTTT.

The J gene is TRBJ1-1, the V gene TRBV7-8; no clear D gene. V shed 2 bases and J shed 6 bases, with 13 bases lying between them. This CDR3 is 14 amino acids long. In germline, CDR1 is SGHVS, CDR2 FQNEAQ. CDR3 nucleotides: TGTGCCAGCAGCTTATACTTAGCAACGGCTGAAGCTTTCTTT. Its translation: CASSLYLATAEAFF.

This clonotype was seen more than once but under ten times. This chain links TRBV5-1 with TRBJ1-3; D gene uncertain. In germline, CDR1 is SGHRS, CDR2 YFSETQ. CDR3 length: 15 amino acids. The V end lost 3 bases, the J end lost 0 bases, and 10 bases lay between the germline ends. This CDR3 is CASSSGTFSGNTIYF. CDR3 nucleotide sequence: TGCGCCAGCAGCTCGGGAACCTTCTCTGGAAACACCATATATTTT.

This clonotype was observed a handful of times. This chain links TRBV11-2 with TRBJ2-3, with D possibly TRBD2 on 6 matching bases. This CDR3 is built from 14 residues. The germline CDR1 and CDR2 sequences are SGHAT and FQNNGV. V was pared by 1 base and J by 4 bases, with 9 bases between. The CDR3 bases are TGTGCCAGCAGCTTAGCGGGAGTTGCAGATACGCAGTATTTT. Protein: CASSLAGVADTQYF.

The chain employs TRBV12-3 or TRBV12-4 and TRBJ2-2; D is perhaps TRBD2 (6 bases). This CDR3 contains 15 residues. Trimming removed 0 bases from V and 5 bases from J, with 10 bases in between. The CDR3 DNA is TGTGCCAGCAGTTTAGCTCCCGCGGGGACCGGGGAGCTGTTTTTT. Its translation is CASSLAPAGTGELFF.

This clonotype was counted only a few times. CDR3 DNA: TGTGCCACCACCAGGGACAGGGGCAGCTCTCCCTACACCTTC. It is translated as CATTRDRGSSPYTF. The rearrangement uses TRBV15 and TRBJ1-2, with 10 bases fitting TRBD1. CDR1 LNHNV and CDR2 YYDKDF come from the germline V gene (reference sequence). The CDR3 has 14 amino acids. The V gene end was trimmed by 7 bases and the J gene end by 10 bases; junction bases not matched to a gene: 12.

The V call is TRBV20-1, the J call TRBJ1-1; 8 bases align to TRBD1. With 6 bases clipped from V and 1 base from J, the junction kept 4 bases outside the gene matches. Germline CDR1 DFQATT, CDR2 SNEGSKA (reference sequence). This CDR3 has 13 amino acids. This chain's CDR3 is CSARGQENTEAFF. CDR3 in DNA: TGCAGTGCAAGGGGACAGGAGAACACTGAAGCTTTCTTT.

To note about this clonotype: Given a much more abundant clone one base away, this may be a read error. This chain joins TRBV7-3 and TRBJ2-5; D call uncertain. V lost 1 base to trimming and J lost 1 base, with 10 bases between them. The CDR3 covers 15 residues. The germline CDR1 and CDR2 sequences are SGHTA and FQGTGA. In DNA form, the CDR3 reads TGTGCCAGCAGCTTAATTGGGGTTACCCAAGAGACCCAGTACTTC. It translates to CASSLIGVTQETQYF.

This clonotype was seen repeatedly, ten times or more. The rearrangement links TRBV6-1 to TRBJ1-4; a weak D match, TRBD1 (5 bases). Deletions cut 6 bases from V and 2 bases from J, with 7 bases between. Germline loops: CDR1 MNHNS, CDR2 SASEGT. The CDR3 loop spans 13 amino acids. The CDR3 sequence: CASREGTNEKLFF. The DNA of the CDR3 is TGTGCCAGCAGAGAGGGGACTAATGAAAAACTGTTTTTT.

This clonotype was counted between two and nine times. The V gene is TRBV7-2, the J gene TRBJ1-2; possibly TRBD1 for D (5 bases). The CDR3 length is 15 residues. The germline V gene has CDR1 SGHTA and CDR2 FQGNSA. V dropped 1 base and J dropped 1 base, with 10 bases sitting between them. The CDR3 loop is CASSLGGGINYGYTF. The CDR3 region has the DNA TGTGCCAGCAGCTTAGGGGGGGGAATTAACTATGGCTACACCTTC.

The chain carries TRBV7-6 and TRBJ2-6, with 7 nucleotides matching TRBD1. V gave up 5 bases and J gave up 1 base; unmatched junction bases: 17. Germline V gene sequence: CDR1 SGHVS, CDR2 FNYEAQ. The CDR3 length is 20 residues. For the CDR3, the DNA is TGTGCCAGCAGCCCCCTTCCCTCCGGGACAGATCCTTCTGGGGCCAACGTCCTGACTTTC. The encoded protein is CASSPLPSGTDPSGANVLTF.

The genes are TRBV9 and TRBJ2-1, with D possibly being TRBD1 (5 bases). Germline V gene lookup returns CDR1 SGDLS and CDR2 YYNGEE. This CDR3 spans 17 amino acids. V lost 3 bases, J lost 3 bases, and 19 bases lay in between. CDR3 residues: CASSGRQKPTIYNEQFF. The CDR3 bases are TGTGCCAGCAGCGGCCGACAGAAACCGACCATCTACAATGAGCAGTTCTTC.

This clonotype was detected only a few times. The CDR3 loop reads CSATGLAGSYEQYF. The CDR3 nucleotides read TGCAGCGCCACGGGACTAGCGGGATCCTACGAGCAGTACTTC. The chain carries TRBV29-1 and TRBJ2-7; the match to TRBD2 covers 13 bases. This CDR3 region has 14 residues. The V segment lost 7 bases and the J segment 1 base; nucleotides outside the gene matches: 4. Germline-derived CDR1 and CDR2 are SQVTM and ANQGSEA.

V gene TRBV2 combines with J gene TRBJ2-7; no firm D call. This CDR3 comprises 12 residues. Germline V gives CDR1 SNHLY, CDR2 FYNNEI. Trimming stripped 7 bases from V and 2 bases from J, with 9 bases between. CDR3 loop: CASIGRPYEQYF. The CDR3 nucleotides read TGTGCCAGCATAGGCAGACCCTACGAGCAGTACTTC.

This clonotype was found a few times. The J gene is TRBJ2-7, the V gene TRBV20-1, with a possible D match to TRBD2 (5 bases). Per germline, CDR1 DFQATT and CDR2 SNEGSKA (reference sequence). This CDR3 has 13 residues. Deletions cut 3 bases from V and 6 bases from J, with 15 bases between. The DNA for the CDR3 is TGCAGTGCTAGCCGCTGGGGAGACACCGAGCAGTACTTC. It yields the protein CSASRWGDTEQYF.

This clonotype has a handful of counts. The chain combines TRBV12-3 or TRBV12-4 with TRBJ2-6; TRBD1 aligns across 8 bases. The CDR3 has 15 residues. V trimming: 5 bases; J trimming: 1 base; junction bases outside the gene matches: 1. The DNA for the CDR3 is TGTGCCAGCAGTCAGGGGGCGTCTGGGGCCAACGTCCTGACTTTC. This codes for CASSQGASGANVLTF.

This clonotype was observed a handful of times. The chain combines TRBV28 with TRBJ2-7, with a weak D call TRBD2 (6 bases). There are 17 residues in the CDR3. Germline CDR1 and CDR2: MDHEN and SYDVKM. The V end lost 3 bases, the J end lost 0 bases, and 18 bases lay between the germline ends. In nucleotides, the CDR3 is TGTGCCAGCAGTTTTGGCGCCTCTAGCGCAAGCTCCTACGAGCAGTACTTC. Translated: CASSFGASSASSYEQYF.